This entry features one T cell receptor beta chain sequence. This clonotype was recorded many times. Its antigen specificity is not known. Per-nucleotide qualities are absent, and no much larger clonotype sits a single base away. The data are from a study of human T cells and chemical hapten exposure (dated by TCRdb to the early 2020s). Study-wide context: For sensitization, 2% DPC in acetone was applied to a roughly 2 cm by roughly 2 cm area of upper inner arm skin. Libraries were combined into a pool for sequencing, and differences in TCR yield between samples came mainly from small differences in library volumes within the pool. Throughout the study period of roughly 24 weeks, patients also received therapeutic DPC doses to the scalp every week. Blood was sampled from patients pre-sensitization (week 0) and at 2, 6 and about 24 weeks after DPC sensitization. In alopecia patients, the study followed how the peripheral blood TCR repertoire changed in vivo over primary and secondary sensitization to diphenylcyclopropenone (DPC), a hapten. Patch testing was done on the upper back using Finn chambers containing 0.01% DPC, and results were scored after 6 days according to International Contact Dermatitis Research Group standards. For TCR sequencing, blood came from twenty-nine alopecia patients at anywhere from one to four time points (pre-sensitization, 2, 6 and 24 weeks). Alopecia areata with under or over 50% scalp involvement, alopecia totalis and alopecia universalis were represented in the patient cohort, which was mostly female.

The CDR3 starts with the cysteine, ends with the phenylalanine, and has 15 residues. Just the 45-base CDR3 DNA is kept, in frame starting at base 1. The junction shows trimming of 3 bases on V and 2 bases on J, plus 11 bases between the germline ends. The library was obtained by RACE. Sequencing instrument: NextSeq 500. Library preparation attached unique molecular identifiers to individual cDNA molecules for quantitative, reproducible TCR counting. For every blood RNA sample, sequencing covered both the TCR alpha and TCR beta chains. As for the original processing: Samples had a median of roughly 98,000 TCRs, with a range from about 23,224 to 750,000. V, J and CDR3 annotation of the TCR reads was performed with the Decombinator software suite. Every sample was subsampled to the same number of TCRs (28,000) for the PS versus PT1 abundance plots. TCRs were defined as expanded if absent before sensitization and observed at least eight times at the 2-week time point. TCRdb's own reprocessing of the public reads used fastp at Q25 and MiXCR and kept productive beta chains. Under each unique CDR3 protein, matching rows form one entry showing the most common genes and DNA. Here the V and J calls rest on TCRdb's processing, not on the authors' analysis. Recorded for this sample are 95,000 or so distinct CDR3 sequences; roughly a tenth of them occurred a single time. The ten largest clones take up 2% to 2.5% of the sample.

What this sample's time point label stands for: patch test 1, 2 weeks after DPC sensitization. What this sample's treatment or condition label stands for: therapeutic diphenylcyclopropenone sensitization with weekly scalp DPC. At every patch-test visit, the blood draw took place before the patch test was put on. Patients were eligible if aged 18 to 70, diagnosed with alopecia and judged suitable for DPC therapy, and pregnant patients were excluded. Unfractionated whole blood was collected in Tempus Blood RNA tubes, and total RNA was extracted from that blood. What the research found in general, with its limitations: Because all patients had alopecia, a presumed autoimmune disease, the immune response of the patients might differ from that of healthy individuals. The number of PT1 expanded TCRs positively correlated with patch test score, significant at thresholds 8, 16 and 32 but not 4. Repeated subsampling changed both the strength of the expansion versus patch-test correlation and the threshold at which the correlation became significant. No change with DPC sensitization was found in the number of TCRs above 1 in 1000 frequency, and no evidence of global repertoire structure alterations was found. Expanded TCRs formed significantly more large CDR3 similarity clusters than pre-sensitization or healthy control sets, consistent with antigen-driven responses.

The sample was whole blood, taken in connection with sensitization to the hapten diphenylcyclopropenone (DPC). This TCR came from a man aged 35-49 years with alopecia areata. Some clones in this sample may be carry-over from other donors' samples. The chain couples TRBV12-3 or TRBV12-4 to TRBJ2-4; the D gene assignment is ambiguous. The CDR3 in this case is CASSLYSSPKNIQYF. The DNA reads TGTGCCAGCAGTTTGTATAGCTCTCCCAAAAACATTCAGTACTTC.